Below, 9 T cell receptor beta chains from the same sample are listed, as sequenced in a study of cytomegalovirus exposure and HLA in healthy donors. Primers included in the PCR were 60 Vbeta and 13 Jbeta primers. Data came from immunoSEQ multiplex PCR; TCRdb stores just in-frame clones and leaves some out. The profile shows roughly 280,000 clones, around 65% of them singletons. The sequenced sample consisted of PBMCs. These receptors were obtained from a female donor in good health and CMV-seronegative.

Only a few counts were recorded for this clone. The CDR3 is CASGLAERGYTF. The CDR3 nucleotides are TGTGCCAGCGGGCTCGCGGAGCGGGGCTACACCTTC. The J gene is TRBJ1-2, the V gene TRBV9; D not resolved. Trimming shortened V by 7 bases and J by 8 bases, and 15 bases separated the two germline ends. In germline, CDR1 is SGDLS, CDR2 YYNGEE. CDR3 size: 12 residues.

V usage is TRBV5-6 and J usage is TRBJ1-2; D unclear. This CDR3 spans 12 amino acids. Germline V CDR1 and CDR2: SGHDT, YYEEEE. Trimming took 3 bases from V and 6 from J, leaving 9 bases between them. CDR3 nucleotides: TGTGCCAGCAGCTCTAACAGAGATGGCTACACCTTC. Translation: CASSSNRDGYTF. The full variable domain, with the rest looked up from reference TRBV5-6 and TRBJ1-2, is DAGVTQSPTHLIKTRGQQVTLRCSPKSGHDTVSWYQQALGQGPQFIFQYYEEEERQRGNFPDRFSGHQFPNYSSELNVNALLLGDSALYLCASSSNRDGYTFGSGTRLTVV.

This clone was detected once. Germline is not matched at one junction end, which may reflect a read error. In DNA, the CDR3 is TGTTCCAGCTCGGACACGAACTATGGCTACACCTTC. It specifies CSSSDTNYGYTF. The V and J genes are TRBV7-9 and TRBJ1-2, with D possibly TRBD1 on 5 matching bases. In germline, CDR1 is SEHNR, CDR2 FQNEAQ (reference sequence). CDR3 length: 12 amino acids.

The J gene is TRBJ2-4, the V gene TRBV11-2, with 10 bases identical to TRBD2. This CDR3 is 18 amino acids long. V lost 1 base, J lost 7 bases, and 13 bases stayed unmatched. The germline V gene encodes CDR1 SGHAT and CDR2 FQNNGV. The CDR3 nucleotides are TGTGCCAGCAGCTTAGGCGAAGGGCTAGCGGGAGAGAGGAACATTCAGTACTTC. Translation: CASSLGEGLAGERNIQYF.

Here the CDR3 DNA reads TGCGCCAGCAAGAACCGGGACAACTCCTACGAGCAGTACTTC. It codes for CASKNRDNSYEQYF. The chain has TRBV10-2 and TRBJ2-5, with a weak D call TRBD1 (6 bases). The end of the DNA is better explained by TRBJ2-7, so the J call may be wrong. The V gene's germline CDR1 is WSHSY and CDR2 SAAADI. The CDR3 totals 14 residues.

The CDR3 DNA sequence: TGCGCCAGCAGCCAAGATGCTGGGGGACTAGCGTGCGAGCAGTACTTC. It translates to CASSQDAGGLACEQYF. The chain employs TRBV4-1 and TRBJ2-5; 10 bases line up with TRBD2. The end of the DNA fits TRBJ2-7 better, so the J call may be wrong. There are 16 residues in the CDR3. Germline CDR1 and CDR2: MGHRA and YSYEKL.

This clone was detected a few times. J is TRBJ2-3 and V is TRBV1; the table's D gene call, TRBD2, was not cross checked with the DNA. TRBV1 has pseudogene status. The length of the CDR3 is 18 residues. This CDR3 reads CTSSQDGPRERGTDTQYF. For the CDR3, the DNA is TGCACCAGCAGCCAAGATGGTCCGAGGGAGCGAGGCACAGATACGCAGTATTTT.

This clone was seen just once. This chain uses TRBV5-1 with TRBJ2-3; possible D gene TRBD1, 5 bases. Germline assignment: CDR1 SGHRS and CDR2 YFSETQ. The CDR3 extends over 16 amino acids. V lost 4 bases and J 0 bases, leaving 15 bases between the germline ends. The CDR3 bases are TGCGCCAGCAGCCTCGCAAGTGGGGCTAGCACAGATACGCAGTATTTT. It encodes CASSLASGASTDTQYF. Drawing the rest from reference TRBV5-1 and TRBJ2-3, the complete variable domain is KAGVTQTPRYLIKTRGQQVTLSCSPISGHRSVSWYQQTPGQGLQFLFEYFSETQRNKGNFPGRFSGRQFSNSRSEMNVSTLELGDSALYLCASSLASGASTDTQYFGPGTRLTVL.

As to this clone: The junction departs from germline at one end; a sequencing error may be responsible. V is TRBV6-1 and J is TRBJ2-5; D is uncertain. Germline V gene lookup returns CDR1 MNHNS and CDR2 SASEGT. This CDR3 region has 12 residues. CDR3 residues: CASSESRRLLDF. The CDR3 region has the DNA TGTGCCAGCAGTGAATCCCGCAGGCTACTCGACTTC.